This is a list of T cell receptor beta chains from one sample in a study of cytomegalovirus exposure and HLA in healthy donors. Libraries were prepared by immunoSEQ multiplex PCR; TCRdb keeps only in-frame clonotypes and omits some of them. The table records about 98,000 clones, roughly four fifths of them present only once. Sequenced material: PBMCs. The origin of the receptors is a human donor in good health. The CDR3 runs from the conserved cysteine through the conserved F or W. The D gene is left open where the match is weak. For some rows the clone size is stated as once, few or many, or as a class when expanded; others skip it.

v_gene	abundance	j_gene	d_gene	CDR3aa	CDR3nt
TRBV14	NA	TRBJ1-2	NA	CASSQPGAFYGYTF	TGTGCCAGCAGCCAACCTGGGGCTTTCTATGGCTACACCTTC
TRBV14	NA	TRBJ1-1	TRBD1	CASSHGRGGRNTEAFF	TGTGCCAGCAGCCACGGGCGAGGGGGCAGAAACACTGAAGCTTTCTTT
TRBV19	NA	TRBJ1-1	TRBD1	CASKTKKGTGNTEAFF	TGTGCCAGCAAAACAAAGAAGGGGACAGGGAACACTGAAGCTTTCTTT
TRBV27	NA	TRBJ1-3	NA	CATKEQAWGNTIYF	TGTGCCACTAAGGAACAGGCTTGGGGAAACACCATATATTTT
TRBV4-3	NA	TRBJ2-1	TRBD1	CASSQVTGGNEQFF	TGCGCCAGCAGCCAAGTGACAGGGGGCAATGAGCAGTTCTTC
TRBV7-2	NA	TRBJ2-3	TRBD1	CASASDRSTDTQYF	TGTGCCAGCGCGTCGGACAGGAGCACAGATACGCAGTATTTT
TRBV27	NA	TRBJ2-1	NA	CASSWGVTYNEQFF	TGTGCCAGCAGTTGGGGCGTCACCTACAATGAGCAGTTCTTC
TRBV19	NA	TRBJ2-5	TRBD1	CASSIRTGHQETQYF	TGTGCCAGTAGTATTCGGACAGGGCACCAAGAGACCCAGTACTTC
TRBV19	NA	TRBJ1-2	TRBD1	CASNPGTAGGYTF	TGTGCCAGTAATCCCGGGACAGCAGGGGGTTACACCTTC
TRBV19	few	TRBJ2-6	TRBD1	CASYLGQGLSGANVLTF	TGTGCCAGTTATCTGGGACAGGGACTCTCTGGGGCCAACGTCCTGACTTTC
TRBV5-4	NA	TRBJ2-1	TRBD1	CASTEDRAYNEQFF	TGTGCCAGCACTGAGGACAGGGCCTACAATGAGCAGTTCTTC
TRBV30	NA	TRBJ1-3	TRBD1	CAWSVGTGSGNTIYF	TGTGCCTGGAGTGTCGGGACAGGTTCTGGAAACACCATATATTTT
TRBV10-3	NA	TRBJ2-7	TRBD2	CAISVLSGGNPYEQYF	TGTGCCATCAGTGTTTTGAGCGGGGGGAACCCCTACGAGCAGTACTTC
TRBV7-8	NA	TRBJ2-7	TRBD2	CASNINSGRDEQYF	TGTGCCAGCAACATTAATAGCGGGAGGGACGAGCAGTACTTC
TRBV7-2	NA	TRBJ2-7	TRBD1	CASSHGQADYEQYF	TGTGCCAGCAGCCATGGACAGGCGGACTACGAGCAGTACTTC
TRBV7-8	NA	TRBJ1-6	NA	CASSPLAGAQNSPLHF	TGTGCCAGCAGCCCCCTGGCGGGGGCTCAGAATTCACCCCTCCACTTT
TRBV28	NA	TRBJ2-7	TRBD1	CASSLGGQKSSYEQYF	TGTGCCAGCAGTTTAGGGGGACAGAAAAGCTCCTACGAGCAGTACTTC
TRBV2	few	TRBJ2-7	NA	CASHRDTHEQYF	TGTGCCAGTCACAGGGATACGCACGAGCAGTACTTC
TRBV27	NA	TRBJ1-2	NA	CASSVQGNYGYTF	TGTGCCAGCAGTGTTCAGGGGAACTACGGCTACACCTTC
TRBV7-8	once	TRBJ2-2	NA	CASRTKAGGNQNTGELFF	TGTGCCAGCAGGACTAAAGCTGGGGGCAATCAAAACACCGGGGAGCTGTTTTTT
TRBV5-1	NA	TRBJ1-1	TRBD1	CASSPTAVQGTEAFF	TGCGCCAGCAGCCCAACCGCCGTACAGGGGACTGAAGCTTTCTTT
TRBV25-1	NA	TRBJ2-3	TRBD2	CASTGLAGTDTQYF	TGTGCCAGCACGGGACTAGCGGGCACAGATACGCAGTATTTT
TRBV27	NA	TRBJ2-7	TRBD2	CASSSVAGSYEQYF	TGTGCCAGCAGTTCGGTAGCGGGGTCCTACGAGCAGTACTTC